This T cell receptor beta chain was sequenced in a study of shared clonotypes between healthy human individuals. Study information: Donors, aged 18 to 49, were a couple of women and three men.

The table came from immunoSEQ multiplex PCR; TCRdb's copy has only in-frame clones and leaves some out. The sample consists of about 470,000 clones, around 75% of them appearing once. The study drew its donors from healthy HIV-negative adults without recent acute infections or vaccinations. The V segment lost 0 bases and the J segment 0 bases; nucleotides outside the gene matches: 19. This CDR3 has 21 residues. Germline V lookup: CDR1 GTSNPN, CDR2 SVGIG (reference sequence). The chain is built from TRBV30 and TRBJ2-2; 7 nucleotides agree with TRBD1. The sequence derives from a middle-aged woman in good health. Some clones in this sample may be carry-over from other donors' samples. Sequenced material: PBMCs. CDR3 protein: CAWSVFPGQLITEANTGELFF. The DNA for the CDR3 is TGTGCCTGGAGTGTATTTCCGGGACAGCTGATAACGGAAGCGAACACCGGGGAGCTGTTTTTT.